This T cell receptor (beta chain) derives from a study of blood T cell repertoires in COVID-19. The V end lost 7 bases, the J end lost 1 base, and 14 bases lay between the germline ends. The germline V gene encodes CDR1 SGHRS and CDR2 YFSETQ. The CDR3 is 14 residues long. Original processing notes: By means of reference gene primer amplification, nucleated cell counts were estimated. Some clones are missing from TCRdb's copy, which holds only in-frame ones; the method was immunoSEQ multiplex PCR. V, J and clone size derive from that table, while D and trimming were established from the DNA sequence. The table includes roughly 140,000 clones, around 80% detected once. This clone was counted only a few times.

Sequencing input: peripheral blood. The chain recombines TRBV5-1 with TRBJ1-1, with a tentative D call TRBD1 (6 bases). The receptor was isolated from a man between 60 and 75 years old with acute or convalescent COVID-19. The CDR3: CASAPGTPNTEAFF. The CDR3 DNA reads as TGCGCCAGCGCCCCCGGGACACCGAACACTGAAGCTTTCTTT.